The rows below give T cell receptor beta chains drawn from one sample of a study of blood T cell repertoires in COVID-19. Repertoires were generated with immunoSEQ multiplex PCR, while TCRdb's copy carries only in-frame clones and drops some. The table shows around 300,000 clones, with around nine tenths occurring only once. What was sequenced was peripheral blood. The receptors originated from a woman between 50 and 59 years old with active or convalescent COVID-19. CDR3s include the opening cysteine and the closing phenylalanine or tryptophan. D genes are given only for firm matches. Not every row has a clone size; where given, it reads once, few, many or a size class.

>TRBV10-3|TRBJ1-1|TRBD1|once
TGTGCCATCAGTGCGGACAGGGCTAACACTGAAGCTTTCTTT
CAISADRANTEAFF
>TRBV11-2|TRBJ2-7|TRBD1|once
TGTGCCAGCAGCTGGGGTAGGGACAGGGGACACGAGCAGTACTTC
CASSWGRDRGHEQYF
>TRBV7-9|TRBJ1-5|NA|NA
TGTGCCAGCAGCTTAGACAGGGTGGATCAGCCCCAGCATTTT
CASSLDRVDQPQHF
>TRBV18|TRBJ2-7|TRBD1|NA
TGTGCCAGCTCACCTCGGACAGGGGAGACCTACGAGCAGTACTTC
CASSPRTGETYEQYF
>TRBV13|TRBJ2-2|TRBD2|NA
TGTGCCAGCAGTCGGACTAGCGGAGACACCGGGGAGCTGTTTTTT
CASSRTSGDTGELFF
>TRBV19|TRBJ2-7|NA|NA
TGTGCCAGTAGTACCCTACCCAGGGTAGAGCAGTACTTC
CASSTLPRVEQYF
>TRBV30|TRBJ1-6|TRBD1|NA
TGTGCCTGGAGGGAGACAGGGGGCCGATCACCCCTCCACTTT
CAWRETGGRSPLHF
>TRBV28|TRBJ2-1|TRBD2|few
TGTGCCAGCAGTTCTAGGATCAATAGACTAGCGGGAGGTGAGCAGTTCTTC
CASSSRINRLAGGEQFF
>TRBV7-9|TRBJ1-1|NA|NA
TGTGCCAGCAGCTTTAAGACGCGGGACACTGAAGCTTTCTTT
CASSFKTRDTEAFF
>TRBV4-3|TRBJ2-1|TRBD2|NA
TGCGCCAGCAGCCAACTACTAGCGGGGTTTGTCAATGAGCAGTTCTTC
CASSQLLAGFVNEQFF
>TRBV28|TRBJ1-2|NA|NA
TGTGCCAGCAGAAGCCCAGGGAGGGAAGGGTATGGCTACACCTTC
CASRSPGREGYGYTF
>TRBV19|TRBJ1-2|TRBD1|NA
TGTGCCAGTAGTCCACGGGACAGCCGATGGGCTTATGGCTACACCTTC
CASSPRDSRWAYGYTF
>TRBV18|TRBJ2-1|TRBD1|NA
TGTGCCAGCTCACTGACAGGGGGTAATATCAATGAGCAGTTCTTC
CASSLTGGNINEQFF
>TRBV2|TRBJ1-2|TRBD1|NA
TGTGCCAGCAGTGTTGGGACAGGGGAATATTTTGGCTACACCTTC
CASSVGTGEYFGYTF
>TRBV7-9|TRBJ2-5|TRBD1|once
TGTGCCAGCAGCCCAACGGGACAGCAAGAGACCCAGTACTTC
CASSPTGQQETQYF
>TRBV20-1|TRBJ2-7|NA|once
TGCAGTGCTAGTATAGCACAGGCCCCTACCTACGAGCAGTACTTC
CSASIAQAPTYEQYF
>TRBV18|TRBJ2-1|TRBD2|NA
TGTGCCAGCTCACCACCGGAGGGGACTAGCGTTTTCTTC
CASSPPEGTSVFF
>TRBV5-4|TRBJ2-3|TRBD1|NA
TGTGCCAGCAGCTTGGCGGGACAGACTAGCACAGATACGCAGTATTTT
CASSLAGQTSTDTQYF
>TRBV3-1/TRBV3-2|TRBJ1-1|NA|NA
TGTGCCAGCAGCCAAGGAGCAACTGAAGCTTTCTTT
CASSQGATEAFF
>TRBV7-2|TRBJ2-1|NA|NA
TGTGCCAGCAGCGGTTTTAGCGAGCAGTTCTTC
CASSGFSEQFF
>TRBV7-2|TRBJ1-2|TRBD1|NA
TGTGCCAGCAGCTTAGGACAGGGCCACTATGGCTACACCTTC
CASSLGQGHYGYTF
>TRBV7-9|TRBJ1-1|NA|once
TGTGCCAGCAGCTTATCTCAGGGCAGGGGCGAAGCTTTCTTT
CASSLSQGRGEAFF
>TRBV6-2/TRBV6-3|TRBJ2-3|NA|NA
TGTGCCAGCAGTTACGGTCGGCTAGCTGGTTCAGATACGCAGTATTTT
CASSYGRLAGSDTQYF
>TRBV25-1|TRBJ2-5|TRBD1|NA
TGTGCCAGCAGTGCTAGGGGCCCAGGGGGGACCCAGTACTTC
CASSARGPGGTQYF
>TRBV3-1/TRBV3-2|TRBJ1-2|NA|NA
TGTGCCAGCAGCCCCTCTCTGGATGGGCTCTATGGCTACACCTTC
CASSPSLDGLYGYTF
>TRBV7-2|TRBJ2-1|TRBD2|NA
TGTGCCAGCAGCTTGTCTAGCGGGGGTTCCTACAATGAGCAGTTCTTC
CASSLSSGGSYNEQFF
>TRBV13|TRBJ2-7|NA|NA
TGTGCCAGCAGCTCCGAAGGGGACGAGCAGTACTTC
CASSSEGDEQYF
>TRBV30|TRBJ1-1|TRBD1|NA
TGTGCCTGGGAATTAACAGGGGGGCTGGGAATGAACACTGAAGCTTTCTTT
CAWELTGGLGMNTEAFF
>TRBV6-5|TRBJ1-5|TRBD1|NA
TGTGCCAGCAGTTATGGACAGGGGGCTGGTCAGCCCCAGCATTTT
CASSYGQGAGQPQHF
>TRBV10-3|TRBJ1-3|NA|NA
TGTGCCATCAGTGACGGTGGTACTTCAGGAAACACCATATATTTT
CAISDGGTSGNTIYF
>TRBV7-9|TRBJ2-3|TRBD2|NA
TGTGCCAGCAGCCCCCCGGTCGGGACTAACTTCCACCCAGATACGCAGTATTTT
CASSPPVGTNFHPDTQYF
>TRBV3-1/TRBV3-2|TRBJ1-3|TRBD1|NA
TGTGCCAGCACCAAACACACAGGGGCTGGAAACACCATATATTTT
CASTKHTGAGNTIYF
>TRBV10-3|TRBJ1-2|NA|NA
TGTGCCATCAGTGATTCCAGGGATGCGGATGGCTACACCTTC
CAISDSRDADGYTF
>TRBV13|TRBJ2-3|NA|NA
TGTGCCAGCAGCTTAGGCAGGGCAGATACGCAGTATTTT
CASSLGRADTQYF
>TRBV6-5|TRBJ1-6|TRBD1|NA
TGTGCCAGCAGTTTACAGGGGCCCAATTCACCCCTCCACTTT
CASSLQGPNSPLHF
>TRBV2|TRBJ2-1|TRBD1|NA
TGTGCCAGCAGGACGACAGGGGACCCCTACAATGAGCAGTTCTTC
CASRTTGDPYNEQFF
>TRBV13|TRBJ2-7|TRBD1|NA
TGTGCCAGCAGCCCCTTTGGGGGACAGGGAAATGAGCAGGAGCAGTACTTC
CASSPFGGQGNEQEQYF
>TRBV15|TRBJ2-5|NA|few
TGTGCCACCAGCAGAGATTTGAAGGGGACTCAAGAGACCCAGTACTTC
CATSRDLKGTQETQYF
>TRBV12-5|TRBJ1-5|TRBD1|NA
TGTGCTAGTGGTTCTGAGTATCCGGGGTCCACTCCAGGGGGCTGGAATCAGCCCCAGCATTTT
CASGSEYPGSTPGGWNQPQHF
>TRBV19|TRBJ1-5|NA|NA
TGTGCCAGTAGTATCCCGACGGGTCCCAGAGGGCATCAGCCCCAGCATTTT
CASSIPTGPRGHQPQHF